This T cell receptor beta chain was documented in a study of radiotherapy plus CTLA-4 blockade in lung cancer. Findings of the study overall: Radiotherapy plus ipilimumab was followed by expansion in blood of tumor-derived TCR clones.

Trimming took off 0 bases at V and 6 bases at J, with 16 bases between the two ends. The CDR3 spans 17 residues. Germline lookup yields CDR1 SGHRS and CDR2 YFSETQ. Details on this clone: Its antigen is not identified.

Sequencing used immunoSEQ multiplex PCR; TCRdb keeps in-frame clones, though not all of them. The sample includes more than 75,000 clones, roughly 74% of them seen just once. Sequencing used peripheral blood, obtained from a patient treated with radiotherapy plus ipilimumab. The chain uses TRBV5-1 and TRBJ1-6, with D hard to call. The TCR was taken from a human donor with non-small cell lung cancer who had a partial response to radiotherapy plus ipilimumab. Some clones in this sample may be carry-over from other donors' samples. DNA for the CDR3: TGCGCCAGCAGCTTGGAACCGGGAGGTTGGGGTAATTCACCCCTCCACTTT. Translation: CASSLEPGGWGNSPLHF. The full variable domain, rest sourced from reference TRBV5-1 and TRBJ1-6, is KAGVTQTPRYLIKTRGQQVTLSCSPISGHRSVSWYQQTPGQGLQFLFEYFSETQRNKGNFPGRFSGRQFSNSRSEMNVSTLELGDSALYLCASSLEPGGWGNSPLHFGNGTRLTVT.